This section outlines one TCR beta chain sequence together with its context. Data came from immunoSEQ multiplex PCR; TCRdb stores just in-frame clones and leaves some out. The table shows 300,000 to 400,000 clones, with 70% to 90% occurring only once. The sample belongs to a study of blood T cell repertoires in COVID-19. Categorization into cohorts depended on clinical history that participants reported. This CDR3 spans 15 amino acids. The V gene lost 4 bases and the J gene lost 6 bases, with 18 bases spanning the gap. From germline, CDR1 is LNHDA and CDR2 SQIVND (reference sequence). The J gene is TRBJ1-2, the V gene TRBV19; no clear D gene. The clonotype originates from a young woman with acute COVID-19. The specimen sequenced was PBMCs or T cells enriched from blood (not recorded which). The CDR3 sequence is CASSTTGGYPNGYTF. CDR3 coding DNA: TGTGCCAGTAGTACCACCGGCGGCTACCCTAATGGCTACACCTTC.